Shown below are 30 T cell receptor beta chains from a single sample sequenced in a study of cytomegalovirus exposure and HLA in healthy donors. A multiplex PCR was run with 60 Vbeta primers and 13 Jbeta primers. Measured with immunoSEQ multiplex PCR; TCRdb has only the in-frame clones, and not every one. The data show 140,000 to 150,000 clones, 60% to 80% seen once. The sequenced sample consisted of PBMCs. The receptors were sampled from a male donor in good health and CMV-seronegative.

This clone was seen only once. This CDR3 is CASSQDPGLAGGTDTQYF. The CDR3 DNA follows: TGCGCCAGCAGCCAAGATCCCGGACTAGCGGGAGGGACAGATACGCAGTATTTT. This rearrangement joins TRBV4-1 to TRBJ2-3; 15 bases fit TRBD2. The junction had 4 bases not matched to a gene; V was cut back by 0 bases and J by 3 bases. Germline lookup yields CDR1 MGHRA and CDR2 YSYEKL. The CDR3 is made up of 18 amino acids.

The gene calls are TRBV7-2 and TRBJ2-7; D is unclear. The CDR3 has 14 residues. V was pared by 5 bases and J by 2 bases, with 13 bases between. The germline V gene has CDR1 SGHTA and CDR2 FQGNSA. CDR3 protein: CASSRRQVAYEQYF. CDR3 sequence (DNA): TGTGCCAGCAGCCGCCGGCAGGTAGCCTACGAGCAGTACTTC.

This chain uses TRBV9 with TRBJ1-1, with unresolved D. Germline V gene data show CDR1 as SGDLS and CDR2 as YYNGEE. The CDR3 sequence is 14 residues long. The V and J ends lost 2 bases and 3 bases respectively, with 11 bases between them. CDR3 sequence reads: CASSVRPRDTEAFF. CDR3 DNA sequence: TGTGCCAGCAGCGTTCGGCCGAGGGACACTGAAGCTTTCTTT.

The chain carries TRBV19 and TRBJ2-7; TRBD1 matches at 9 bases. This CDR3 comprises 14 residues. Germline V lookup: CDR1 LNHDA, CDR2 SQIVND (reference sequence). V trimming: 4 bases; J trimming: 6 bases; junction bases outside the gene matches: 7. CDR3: CASSKQGARFEQYF. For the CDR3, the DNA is TGTGCCAGTAGTAAACAGGGGGCACGTTTCGAGCAGTACTTC.

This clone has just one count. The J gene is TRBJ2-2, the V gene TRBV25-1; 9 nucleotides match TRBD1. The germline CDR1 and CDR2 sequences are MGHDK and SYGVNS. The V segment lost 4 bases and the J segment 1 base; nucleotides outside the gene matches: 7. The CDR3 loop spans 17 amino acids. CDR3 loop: CASSARQGVGNTGELFF. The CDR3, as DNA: TGTGCCAGCAGTGCCCGACAGGGGGTGGGGAACACCGGGGAGCTGTTTTTT.

CDR3: CASSQDLGQGITNEKLFF. The CDR3, as DNA: TGTGCCAGCAGCCAAGATTTAGGACAGGGGATAACTAATGAAAAACTGTTTTTT. This chain connects TRBV4-2 to TRBJ1-4; TRBD1 matches 9 bases. Trimming took 0 bases from V and 1 from J; bases not matched to a gene: 6. CDR3 length: 18 amino acids. The germline V gene has CDR1 LGHNA and CDR2 YNFKEQ.

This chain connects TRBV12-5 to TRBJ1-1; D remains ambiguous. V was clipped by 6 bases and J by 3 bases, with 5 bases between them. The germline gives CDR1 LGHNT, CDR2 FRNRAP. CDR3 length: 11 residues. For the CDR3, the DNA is TGTGCTAGTGGACCGGACACTGAAGCTTTCTTT. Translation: CASGPDTEAFF.

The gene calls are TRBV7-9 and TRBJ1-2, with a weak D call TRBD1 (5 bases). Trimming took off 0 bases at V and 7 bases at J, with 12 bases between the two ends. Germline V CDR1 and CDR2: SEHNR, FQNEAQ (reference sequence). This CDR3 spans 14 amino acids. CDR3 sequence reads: CASSLAQGSGGYTF. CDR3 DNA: TGTGCCAGCAGCTTAGCCCAGGGAAGTGGTGGCTACACCTTC.

CDR3 nucleotide sequence: TGTGCCAGCAGCTTGGACAGGGTTGAAGAGCAGTACTTC. Translation gives CASSLDRVEEQYF. This chain links TRBV5-6 with TRBJ2-7; D perhaps matches TRBD1 (6 bases). This CDR3 is 13 amino acids long. Germline CDR1 reads SGHDT; CDR2 reads YYEEEE. Trimming took off 0 bases at V and 7 bases at J, with 11 bases between the two ends.

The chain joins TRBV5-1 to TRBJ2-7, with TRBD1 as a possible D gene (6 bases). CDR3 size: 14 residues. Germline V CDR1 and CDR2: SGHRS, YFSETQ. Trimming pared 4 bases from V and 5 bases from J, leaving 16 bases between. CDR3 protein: CASSGGQGPHEQYF. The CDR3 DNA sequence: TGCGCCAGCAGCGGGGGCCAGGGCCCCCACGAGCAGTACTTC.

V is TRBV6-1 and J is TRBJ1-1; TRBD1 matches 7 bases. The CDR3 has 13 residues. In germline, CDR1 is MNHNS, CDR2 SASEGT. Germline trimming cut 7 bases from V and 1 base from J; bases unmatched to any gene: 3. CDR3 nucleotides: TGTGCCAGCAACGAGGGGGCGAACACTGAAGCTTTCTTT. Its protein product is CASNEGANTEAFF.

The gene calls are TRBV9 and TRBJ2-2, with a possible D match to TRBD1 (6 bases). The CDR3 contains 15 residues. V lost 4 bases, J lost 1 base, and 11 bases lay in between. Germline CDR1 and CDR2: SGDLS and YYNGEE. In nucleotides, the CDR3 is TGTGCCAGCAGCTCCCGACAGGTGAACACCGGGGAGCTGTTTTTT. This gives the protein CASSSRQVNTGELFF.

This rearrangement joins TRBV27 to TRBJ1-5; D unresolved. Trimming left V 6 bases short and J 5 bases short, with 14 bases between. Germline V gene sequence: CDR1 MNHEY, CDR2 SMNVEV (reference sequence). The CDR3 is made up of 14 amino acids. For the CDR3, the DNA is TGTGCCAGCAGGCCGCGGGCTCGTTATCAGCCCCAGCATTTT. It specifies CASRPRARYQPQHF.

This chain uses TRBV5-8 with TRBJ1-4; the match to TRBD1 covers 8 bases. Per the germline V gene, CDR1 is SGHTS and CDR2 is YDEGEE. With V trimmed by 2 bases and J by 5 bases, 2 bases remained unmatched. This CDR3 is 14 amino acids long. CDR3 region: CASSFGTGNEKLFF. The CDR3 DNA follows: TGTGCCAGCAGCTTCGGGACAGGAAATGAAAAACTGTTTTTT.

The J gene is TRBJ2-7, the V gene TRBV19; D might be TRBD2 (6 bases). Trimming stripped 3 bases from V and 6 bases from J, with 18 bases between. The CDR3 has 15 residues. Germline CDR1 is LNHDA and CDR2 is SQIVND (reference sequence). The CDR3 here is CASSISMWGGREQYF. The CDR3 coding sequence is TGTGCCAGTAGTATTTCCATGTGGGGAGGTCGCGAGCAGTACTTC.

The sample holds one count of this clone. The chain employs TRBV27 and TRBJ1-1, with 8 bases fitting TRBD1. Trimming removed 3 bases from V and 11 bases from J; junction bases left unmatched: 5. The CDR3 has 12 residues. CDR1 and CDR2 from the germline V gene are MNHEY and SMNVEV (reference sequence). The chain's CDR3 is CASSFPRGHAFF. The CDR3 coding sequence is TGTGCCAGCAGTTTTCCCAGGGGGCATGCTTTCTTT.

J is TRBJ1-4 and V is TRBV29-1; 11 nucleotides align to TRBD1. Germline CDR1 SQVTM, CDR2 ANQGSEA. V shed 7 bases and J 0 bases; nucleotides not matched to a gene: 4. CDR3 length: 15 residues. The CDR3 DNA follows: TGCAGCGCCCTGGGACAGGGGGCAACTAATGAAAAACTGTTTTTT. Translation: CSALGQGATNEKLFF.

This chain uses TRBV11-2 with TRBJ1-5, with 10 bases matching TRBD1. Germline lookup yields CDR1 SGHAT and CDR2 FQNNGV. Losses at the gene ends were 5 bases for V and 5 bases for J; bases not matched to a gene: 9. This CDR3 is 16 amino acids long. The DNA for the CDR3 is TGTGCCAGCAGCCTTGGGCGGACAGGGGGTCATCAGCCCCAGCATTTT. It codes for CASSLGRTGGHQPQHF.

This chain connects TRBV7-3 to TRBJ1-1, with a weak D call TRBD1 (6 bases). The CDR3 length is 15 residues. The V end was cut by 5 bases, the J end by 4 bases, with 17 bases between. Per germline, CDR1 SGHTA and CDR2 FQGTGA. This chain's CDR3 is CASSNSRGASTEAFF. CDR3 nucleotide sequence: TGTGCCAGCAGCAACTCCCGGGGGGCGAGCACTGAAGCTTTCTTT. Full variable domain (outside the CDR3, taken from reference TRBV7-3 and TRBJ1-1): GAGVSQTPSNKVTEKGKYVELRCDPISGHTALYWYRQSLGQGPEFLIYFQGTGAADDSGLPNDRFFAVRPEGSVSTLKIQRTERGDSAVYLCASSNSRGASTEAFFGQGTRLTVV.

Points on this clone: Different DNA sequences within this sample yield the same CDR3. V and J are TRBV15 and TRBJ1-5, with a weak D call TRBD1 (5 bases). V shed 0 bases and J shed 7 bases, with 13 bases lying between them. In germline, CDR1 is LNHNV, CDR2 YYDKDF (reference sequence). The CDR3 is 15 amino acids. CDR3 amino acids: CATSRDSGGRQPQHF. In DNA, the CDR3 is TGTGCCACCAGCAGAGATTCGGGGGGAAGGCAGCCCCAGCATTTT.

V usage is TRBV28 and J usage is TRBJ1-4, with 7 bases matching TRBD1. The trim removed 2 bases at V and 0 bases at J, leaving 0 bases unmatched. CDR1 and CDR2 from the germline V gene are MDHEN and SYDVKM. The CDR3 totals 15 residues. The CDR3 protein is CASSLTGATNEKLFF. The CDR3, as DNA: TGTGCCAGCAGTTTAACAGGGGCAACTAATGAAAAACTGTTTTTT.

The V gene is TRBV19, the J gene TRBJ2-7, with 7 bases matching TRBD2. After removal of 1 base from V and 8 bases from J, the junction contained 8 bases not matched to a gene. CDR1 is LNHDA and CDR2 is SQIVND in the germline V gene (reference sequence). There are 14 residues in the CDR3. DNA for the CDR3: TGTGCCAGTAGTATAGGGCGGGAGACCATCAAGCAGTACTTC. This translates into CASSIGRETIKQYF.

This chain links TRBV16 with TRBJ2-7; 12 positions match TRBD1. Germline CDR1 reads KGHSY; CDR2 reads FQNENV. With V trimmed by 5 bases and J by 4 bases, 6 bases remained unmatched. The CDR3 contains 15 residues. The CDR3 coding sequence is TGTGCCAGCAGCGACCGGGACAGGGGGCTATACGAGCAGTACTTC. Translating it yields CASSDRDRGLYEQYF.

The CDR3 sequence: CASLTGTGVYEQYF. In nucleotides, the CDR3 is TGTGCCAGCCTGACCGGGACAGGGGTATACGAGCAGTACTTC. This chain joins TRBV2 and TRBJ2-7; 10 nucleotides match TRBD1. This CDR3 spans 14 amino acids. J was trimmed by 4 bases and V by 8 bases; bases with no gene match: 8. Germline V CDR1 and CDR2: SNHLY, FYNNEI.

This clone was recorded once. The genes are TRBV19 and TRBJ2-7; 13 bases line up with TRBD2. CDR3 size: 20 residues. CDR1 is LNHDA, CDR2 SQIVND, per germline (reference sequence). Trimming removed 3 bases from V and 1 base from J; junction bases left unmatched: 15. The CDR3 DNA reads TGTGCCAGTAGTATCGGAGTTGCGGGACTAGCGGGATTCCCGTCCTACGAGCAGTACTTC. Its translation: CASSIGVAGLAGFPSYEQYF. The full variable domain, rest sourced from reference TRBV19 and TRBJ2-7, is DGGITQSPKYLFRKEGQNVTLSCEQNLNHDAMYWYRQDPGQGLRLIYYSQIVNDFQKGDIAEGYSVSREKKESFPLTVTSAQKNPTAFYLCASSIGVAGLAGFPSYEQYFGPGTRLTVT.

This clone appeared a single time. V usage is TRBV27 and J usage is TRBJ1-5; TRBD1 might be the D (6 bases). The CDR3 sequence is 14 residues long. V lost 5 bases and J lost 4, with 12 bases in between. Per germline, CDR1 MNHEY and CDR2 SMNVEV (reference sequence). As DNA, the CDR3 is TGTGCCAGCAGTCTCCGGGACACTAATCAGCCCCAGCATTTT. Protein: CASSLRDTNQPQHF.

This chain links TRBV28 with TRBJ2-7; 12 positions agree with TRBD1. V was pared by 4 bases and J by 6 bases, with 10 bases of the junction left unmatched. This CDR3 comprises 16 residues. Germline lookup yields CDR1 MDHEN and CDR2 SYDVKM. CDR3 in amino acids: CASSSQGQGAPGEQYF. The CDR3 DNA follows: TGTGCCAGCAGTTCTCAGGGACAGGGGGCGCCGGGCGAGCAGTACTTC.

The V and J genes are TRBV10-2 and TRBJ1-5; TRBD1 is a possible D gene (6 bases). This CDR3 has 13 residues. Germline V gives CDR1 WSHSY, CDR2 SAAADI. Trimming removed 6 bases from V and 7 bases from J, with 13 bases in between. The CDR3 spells CASRGGQGQPQHF. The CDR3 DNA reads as TGCGCCAGCAGAGGGGGTCAAGGGCAGCCCCAGCATTTT.

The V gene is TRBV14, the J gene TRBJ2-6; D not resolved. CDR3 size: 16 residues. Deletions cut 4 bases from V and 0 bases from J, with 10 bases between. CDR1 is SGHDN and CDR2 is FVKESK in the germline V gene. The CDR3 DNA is TGTGCCAGCAGCCCCCGACATTTCTCTGGGGCCAACGTCCTGACTTTC. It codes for CASSPRHFSGANVLTF. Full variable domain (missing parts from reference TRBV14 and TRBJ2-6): EAGVTQFPSHSVIEKGQTVTLRCDPISGHDNLYWYRRVMGKEIKFLLHFVKESKQDESGMPNNRFLAERTGGTYSTLKVQPAELEDSGVYFCASSPRHFSGANVLTFGAGSRLTVL.

CDR3 sequence reads: CASSLYLAYETQYF. Written as DNA, the CDR3 is TGTGCCAGCAGCTTGTATCTAGCTTACGAGACCCAGTACTTC. V usage is TRBV5-6 and J usage is TRBJ2-5; D is perhaps TRBD2 (5 bases). Germline loops: CDR1 SGHDT, CDR2 YYEEEE. Trimming took 1 base from V and 5 from J, leaving 12 bases between them. The CDR3 runs to 14 residues. The full variable domain, rest sourced from reference TRBV5-6 and TRBJ2-5, is DAGVTQSPTHLIKTRGQQVTLRCSPKSGHDTVSWYQQALGQGPQFIFQYYEEEERQRGNFPDRFSGHQFPNYSSELNVNALLLGDSALYLCASSLYLAYETQYFGPGTRLLVL.